This T cell receptor beta chain was captured in a study of cytomegalovirus exposure and HLA in healthy donors. Points from the study as a whole: Reportedly, fewer N-insertions than the approximately 690-donor mean appeared in an Asian-associated ancestry cluster in a later analysis.

Notes on this clone: Antigen unknown.

This PCR relied on a set of 60 Vbeta primers and 13 Jbeta primers. Clones were sequenced by immunoSEQ multiplex PCR, and TCRdb holds only the in-frame ones, with some missing. The sample has roughly 120,000 clones; around 73% are singletons. This receptor was obtained from a man aged 55 to 70 in good health and CMV-seropositive. The sample comprised PBMCs.

Written as DNA, the CDR3 is TGTGCCAGTAGCAGGACAGGGGAGTGGGCCGGGGAGCTGTTTTTT. It yields the protein CASSRTGEWAGELFF. V usage is TRBV19 and J usage is TRBJ2-2; the match to TRBD1 covers 9 bases. With 6 bases clipped from V and 6 bases from J, the junction kept 8 bases outside the gene matches. Germline V CDR1 and CDR2: LNHDA, SQIVND (reference sequence). There are 15 residues in the CDR3.